What follows are 7 T cell receptor beta chains derived from one specimen sequenced in a study of identifying expanded T cells in peripheral blood. Produced via immunoSEQ multiplex PCR; TCRdb's table is partial and in-frame only. The data show roughly 78,000 clones, about nine tenths seen once. Input material: blood. The receptors come from a person aged 18 to 70 in good health.

The chain carries TRBV27 and TRBJ1-1; D is uncertain. Germline-derived CDR1 and CDR2 are MNHEY and SMNVEV (reference sequence). The V and J ends lost 7 bases and 1 base respectively, with 19 bases between them. CDR3 length: 16 residues. In DNA form, the CDR3 reads TGTGCCAGCATTAGAACAGTAGGAGGGCGGAACACTGAAGCTTTCTTT. Its translation is CASIRTVGGRNTEAFF.

V is TRBV5-1 and J is TRBJ2-7; tentative D call: TRBD2 (5 bases). Trimming removed 6 bases at V and 0 bases at J, with 13 bases between. CDR3 length: 14 amino acids. CDR1 and CDR2 from the germline V gene are SGHRS and YFSETQ. The CDR3 region is CASTRDGSSYEQYF. CDR3 nucleotides: TGCGCCAGCACTCGGGATGGGAGCTCCTACGAGCAGTACTTC. The whole variable domain, filled in from reference TRBV5-1 and TRBJ2-7, reads KAGVTQTPRYLIKTRGQQVTLSCSPISGHRSVSWYQQTPGQGLQFLFEYFSETQRNKGNFPGRFSGRQFSNSRSEMNVSTLELGDSALYLCASTRDGSSYEQYFGPGTRLTVT.

The rearrangement uses TRBV25-1 and TRBJ2-1, with 10 bases fitting TRBD2. This CDR3 has 17 residues. Trimming took 4 bases from V and 4 from J; bases not matched to a gene: 10. Looked up from germline, CDR1 is MGHDK and CDR2 is SYGVNS. The CDR3: CASSGKPGLAVYNEQFF. CDR3 nucleotides: TGTGCCAGCAGTGGAAAGCCAGGACTAGCGGTGTACAATGAGCAGTTCTTC.

This sequence joins TRBV19 and TRBJ2-2; TRBD2 matches at 10 bases. The germline gives CDR1 LNHDA, CDR2 SQIVND (reference sequence). Unmatched junction bases numbered 8, after V lost 10 bases and J lost 6 bases. The CDR3 loop spans 14 amino acids. This chain's CDR3 is CATRLAGEAGELFF. DNA for the CDR3: TGTGCCACTAGGCTAGCGGGAGAAGCCGGGGAGCTGTTTTTT.

V usage is TRBV7-3 and J usage is TRBJ2-1; D possibly corresponds to TRBD1 (5 bases). V was clipped by 5 bases and J by 0 bases, with 11 bases between them. Per the germline V gene, CDR1 is SGHTA and CDR2 is FQGTGA. This CDR3 is 15 amino acids long. The CDR3 loop reads CASSQSGLSYNEQFF. The CDR3 nucleotides read TGTGCCAGCAGCCAATCAGGGCTCTCCTACAATGAGCAGTTCTTC.

The rearrangement joins TRBV19 to TRBJ2-1, with a weak D call TRBD2 (6 bases). V dropped 5 bases and J dropped 3 bases, with 11 bases sitting between them. The CDR3 contains 14 residues. Germline V gene sequence: CDR1 LNHDA, CDR2 SQIVND (reference sequence). CDR3 region: CASSGGTYYNEQFF. The CDR3 DNA sequence: TGTGCCAGTAGTGGGGGGACCTACTACAATGAGCAGTTCTTC.

V and J are TRBV19 and TRBJ2-7; 12 nucleotides agree with TRBD2. This CDR3 has 17 amino acids. CDR1 is LNHDA, CDR2 SQIVND, per germline (reference sequence). Losses at the gene ends were 4 bases for V and 2 bases for J; bases not matched to a gene: 9. CDR3 sequence: CASSKTSGGYEAYEQYF. As DNA, the CDR3 is TGTGCCAGTAGTAAGACTAGCGGGGGTTACGAAGCCTACGAGCAGTACTTC.